A single T cell receptor beta chain is shown here with its context. The protocol was immunoSEQ multiplex PCR, while the TCRdb copy is restricted to in-frame clones and leaves out a portion. The sample comprises just over 65,000 clones, around 84% of which are singletons, and roughly 3.4% rests with the top ten. Noted time point: after neoadjuvant nivolumab, at surgical resection. These oral cavity squamous cell carcinomas were HPV-negative and locally advanced. Germline V lookup: CDR1 MDHEN, CDR2 SYDVKM. The CDR3 extends over 13 amino acids. Trimming left V 3 bases short and J 10 bases short, with 13 bases between. This entry comes from a study of neoadjuvant anti-PD-1 for oral cavity cancer.

The chain uses TRBV28 and TRBJ2-1; tentatively, D is TRBD2 (5 bases). The sequence derives from a person aged 40 to 85 with oral cavity squamous cell carcinoma. This sample comprised PBMCs, obtained after nivolumab (anti-PD-1) treatment. CDR3: CASSFTHTGEQFF. The DNA of the CDR3 is TGTGCCAGCAGTTTCACCCATACGGGAGAGCAGTTCTTC.